This TCR beta chain is drawn from a study of cytomegalovirus exposure and HLA in healthy donors. Study results and limitations: Published work reported that the classifier diagnosed cytomegalovirus status with high specificity and sensitivity.

Remarks on this clone: Its antigen is not identified.

This CDR3 is built from 15 residues. V was clipped by 0 bases and J by 6 bases; unmatched bases: 3. In germline, CDR1 is MNHNS, CDR2 SASEGT. Only in-frame clones appear in the TCRdb table, and some are missing; sequencing was by immunoSEQ multiplex PCR. The repertoire includes around 190,000 clones, roughly 86% of them detected once, and roughly 1.5% sits in the top ten. The sequenced sample was PBMCs. The TCR was taken from a woman under 30 in good health and CMV-seronegative. The chain joins TRBV6-1 to TRBJ1-5, with 9 bases that match TRBD1. CDR3 sequence reads: CASSEATGGAQPQHF. In DNA form, the CDR3 reads TGTGCCAGCAGTGAAGCCACAGGGGGCGCTCAGCCCCAGCATTTT.